Given below is one T cell receptor (beta chain) in context. This CDR3 has 14 residues. V shed 2 bases, J shed 3 bases, and the junction held 3 bases outside the gene matches. Germline CDR1 reads SGHKS; CDR2 reads YYEKEE (reference sequence). The data stem from a study of T cells after somatic rescue of genetic block. The data were produced by immunoSEQ multiplex PCR, yet TCRdb's version contains in-frame clones alone and is incomplete. The repertoire has roughly 55,000 clones, 95% to 96% of them found once; the top ten carry under 0.095%. The source is a child under two years old. Sequenced sample: peripheral blood mononuclear cells (PBMCs). The gene calls are TRBV5-5 and TRBJ2-5; the match to TRBD2 covers 8 bases. DNA for the CDR3: TGTGCCAGCAGCTTCCTCGGGAGGGAAGAGACCCAGTACTTC. Translation gives CASSFLGREETQYF.